A selection of T cell receptor beta chains follows, all from one sample in a study of memory CD4+ T cells and cytomegalovirus serostatus. Produced via immunoSEQ multiplex PCR; TCRdb's table is partial and in-frame only. Here the sample spans 45,000 to 65,000 clones, 75% to 85% being singletons. Sequencing was done on a sample of memory CD4+ T cells from blood. The receptors were sampled from an adult in good health and CMV-seronegative. The CDR3 runs from the conserved cysteine through the conserved F or W. The order of the fields is V gene, D gene, clone size, J gene, CDR3 protein, CDR3 DNA. A D gene is named only where the DNA matches it firmly. Clone size is shown for a subset of rows, as once, few, many or a class of expanded clone.

>TRBV7-2|TRBD2|.|TRBJ2-3
CASSLVPSGGHGTDTQYF
TGTGCCAGCAGCTTAGTTCCTAGCGGGGGGCACGGCACAGATACGCAGTATTTT
>TRBV5-4|TRBD1|.|TRBJ2-7
CASSRDSSPYEQYF
TGTGCCAGCAGCCGGGACAGCTCCCCCTACGAGCAGTACTTC
>TRBV5-4|TRBD2|.|TRBJ2-7
CASSLYGGTYEQYF
TGTGCCAGCAGCTTATACGGGGGGACCTACGAGCAGTACTTC
>TRBV5-1|.|.|TRBJ2-7
CASSLTQSPGTPQYF
TGCGCCAGCAGCCTAACGCAATCCCCCGGGACTCCACAGTACTTC
>TRBV6-6|TRBD1|.|TRBJ2-2
CASSYRTGASTGELFF
TGTGCCAGCAGTTACCGGACAGGGGCTTCCACCGGGGAGCTGTTTTTT
>TRBV30|.|few|TRBJ1-2
CAWSGRPLGYTF
TGTGCCTGGAGCGGCCGACCGTTAGGCTACACCTTC
>TRBV19|TRBD2|.|TRBJ2-3
CASSFRTSSMTDTQYF
TGTGCCAGTAGTTTCCGGACTAGCAGTATGACAGATACGCAGTATTTT
>TRBV25-1|.|.|TRBJ1-1
CASSGTRRGAFF
TGTGCCAGCAGCGGGACTCGTCGGGGAGCTTTCTTT
>TRBV2|TRBD1|.|TRBJ1-5
CASTLDRGNQPQHF
TGTGCCAGCACTCTCGACAGGGGCAATCAGCCCCAGCATTTT
>TRBV10-1|TRBD2|.|TRBJ2-1
CAIMRWTSGCGNEQFF
TGCGCCATCATGAGATGGACTAGCGGGTGTGGGAATGAGCAGTTCTTC
>TRBV5-1|TRBD2|.|TRBJ2-3
CASSLAGRGGPDTQYF
TGCGCCAGCAGCTTGGCCGGGAGGGGGGGCCCAGATACGCAGTATTTT
>TRBV5-1|.|.|TRBJ2-5
CASRYQETQYF
TGCGCCAGCAGATATCAAGAGACCCAGTACTTC
>TRBV7-3|.|.|TRBJ1-3
CASSTPLGNTIYF
TGTGCCAGCAGTACTCCTCTCGGGAACACCATATATTTT
>TRBV19|.|.|TRBJ1-6
CASSPKPETPLHF
TGTGCCAGTAGTCCCAAGCCCGAAACTCCCCTCCACTTT
>TRBV7-9|TRBD1|.|TRBJ1-1
CASSRGQGALAFF
TGTGCCAGCAGCCGCGGACAGGGGGCATTAGCTTTCTTT
>TRBV7-2|.|.|TRBJ1-5
CASSSDEFNQPQHF
TGTGCCAGCAGCTCGGACGAGTTCAATCAGCCCCAGCATTTT
>TRBV7-2|TRBD1|.|TRBJ2-1
CASSPGTGSGNEQFF
TGTGCCAGCAGCCCCGGGACAGGGAGCGGGAATGAGCAGTTCTTC
>TRBV2|.|.|TRBJ2-7
CASSDWQGISYEQYF
TGTGCCAGCAGTGATTGGCAGGGTATATCCTACGAGCAGTACTTC
>TRBV7-2|.|few|TRBJ2-3
CASWSLGGATDTQYF
TGTGCCAGCTGGAGCCTAGGGGGAGCCACAGATACGCAGTATTTT
>TRBV7-8|.|once|TRBJ1-2
CASSLATIRAGEDGYTF
TGTGCCAGCAGCTTAGCGACAATTCGCGCCGGGGAGGATGGCTACACCTTC
>TRBV7-8|TRBD1|.|TRBJ1-2
CASSVDRAFNYGYTF
TGTGCCAGCAGCGTAGACAGGGCCTTTAACTATGGCTACACCTTC
>TRBV29-1|TRBD1|.|TRBJ1-5
CSVQGGDQPQHF
TGCAGCGTCCAGGGGGGGGATCAGCCCCAGCATTTT
>TRBV2|TRBD2|.|TRBJ2-5
CASSAGLAGQETQYF
TGTGCCAGCAGTGCGGGACTAGCGGGGCAAGAGACCCAGTACTTC
>TRBV6-5|.|once|TRBJ2-7
CASSYSRADVYEQYF
TGTGCCAGCAGTTACTCGAGAGCCGACGTCTACGAGCAGTACTTC
>TRBV9|.|.|TRBJ1-3
CASSPIDHSGNTIYF
TGTGCCAGCAGCCCTATTGACCATTCTGGAAACACCATATATTTT
>TRBV6-5|.|.|TRBJ2-5
CASSLGEETQYF
TGTGCCAGCAGTTTAGGCGAAGAGACCCAGTACTTC
>TRBV6-6|.|.|TRBJ1-6
CASSYVGTNSPLHF
TGTGCCAGCAGTTATGTCGGAACTAATTCACCCCTCCACTTT
>TRBV11-2|.|.|TRBJ2-7
CASSSGRGSEQYF
TGTGCCAGCAGCTCGGGACGGGGGAGCGAGCAGTACTTC
>TRBV18|.|.|TRBJ1-5
CASSPGRNQPQHF
TGTGCCAGCTCACCAGGGCGCAATCAGCCCCAGCATTTT
>TRBV27|.|.|TRBJ1-5
CASSLAYSNQPQHF
TGTGCCAGCAGTTTGGCATATAGCAATCAGCCCCAGCATTTT
>TRBV2|.|.|TRBJ1-5
CASSEIHRNQPQHF
TGTGCCAGCAGTGAAATACACCGCAATCAGCCCCAGCATTTT